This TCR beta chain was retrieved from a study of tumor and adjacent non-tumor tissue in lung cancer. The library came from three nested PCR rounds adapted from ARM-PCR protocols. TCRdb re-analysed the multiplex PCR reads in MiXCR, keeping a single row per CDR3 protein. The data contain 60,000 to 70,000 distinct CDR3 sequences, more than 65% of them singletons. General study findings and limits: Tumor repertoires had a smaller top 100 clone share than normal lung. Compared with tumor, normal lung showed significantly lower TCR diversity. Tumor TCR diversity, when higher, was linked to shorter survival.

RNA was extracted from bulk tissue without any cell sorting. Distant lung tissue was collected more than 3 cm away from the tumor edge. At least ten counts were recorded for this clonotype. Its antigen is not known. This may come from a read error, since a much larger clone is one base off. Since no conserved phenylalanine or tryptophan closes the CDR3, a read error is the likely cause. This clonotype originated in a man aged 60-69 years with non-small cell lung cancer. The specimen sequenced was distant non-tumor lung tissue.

CDR3 loop: CASSSNTDYNEQFL. CDR3 bases: TGTGCCAGCAGTTCTAACACGGACTACAATGAGCAGTTCCTC. The chain links TRBV6-5 to TRBJ2-1, with D hard to call. CDR3 length equals 14 residues. CDR1 and CDR2 (germline): MNHEY, SVGAGI. V lost 4 bases and J lost 3, with 10 bases in between.